The sequence of this TCR beta chain was determined in a study of blood T cells in healthy people across ages. Each donor was a healthy Caucasian individual from Russia, aged about 6 to 100. The germline gives CDR1 ENHRY, CDR2 SYGVKD. This CDR3 region has 13 residues. V shed 2 bases and J shed 5 bases, with 8 bases lying between them. This clonotype was observed a handful of times. With a J-beta primer mix and a sample-barcoded 5' primer, a second PCR ran 7 to 11 cycles. TCRdb reprocessed the 5' RACE reads via MiXCR and lists one record per CDR3 protein. Of fewer than 1,000,000 distinct CDR3 sequences listed, 44% are singletons.

Source material: blood. This chain links TRBV10-3 with TRBJ2-3, with D unresolved. This receptor was taken from a man aged 55 to 70 in good health. The CDR3 loop is CAISETQRDTQYF. Written as DNA, the CDR3 is TGTGCCATCAGTGAGACACAACGAGATACGCAGTATTTT.